The 5 T cell receptor beta chains below come from one sample, sequenced in a study of PD-1 blockade in mismatch repair-deficient tumors. The repertoire was sequenced with immunoSEQ multiplex PCR; TCRdb's copy has only in-frame clones and lacks some. This repertoire shows tens of thousands of clones, around 88% found once; its top ten account for 11% to 15%. This specimen was peripheral blood, taken 52 weeks after starting pembrolizumab. These receptors originate from an adult with mismatch repair-deficient cancer.

The genes are TRBV27 and TRBJ2-7; the D is unclear. Trimming stripped 2 bases from V and 0 bases from J, with 8 bases between. Germline V gene lookup returns CDR1 MNHEY and CDR2 SMNVEV (reference sequence). This CDR3 is built from 14 residues. The CDR3 reads CASSLRSSSYEQYF. In DNA, the CDR3 is TGTGCCAGCAGTTTAAGGTCGAGCTCCTACGAGCAGTACTTC.

Points on this clone: A junction end diverges from the germline sequence, so it may reflect a read error. The CDR3 here is CASNLSGTGANVLTF. The DNA for the CDR3 is TGTGCAAGCAACCTTAGCGGGACTGGGGCCAACGTCCTGACTTTC. The V call is TRBV2, the J call TRBJ2-6; 8 bases are shared with TRBD2. Germline CDR1 is SNHLY and CDR2 is FYNNEI. This CDR3 is built from 15 residues.

This rearrangement joins TRBV4-1 to TRBJ2-3; TRBD2 aligns across 12 bases. The CDR3 runs 16 residues. From germline, CDR1 is MGHRA and CDR2 YSYEKL. V lost 6 bases, J lost 3 bases, and 7 bases stayed unmatched. The chain's CDR3 is CASRRETSGRTDTQYF. The CDR3 nucleotides read TGCGCCAGCAGGAGGGAGACTAGCGGGAGAACAGATACGCAGTATTTT.

The rearrangement links TRBV4-1 to TRBJ2-7, with D unclear. Germline CDR1 reads MGHRA; CDR2 reads YSYEKL. This CDR3 has 13 amino acids. Trimming took off 2 bases at V and 4 bases at J, with 9 bases between the two ends. The CDR3 loop is CASSQKQLYEQYF. CDR3 DNA sequence: TGCGCCAGCAGCCAAAAACAGCTTTACGAGCAGTACTTC.

This clone was counted once. The V gene is TRBV27, the J gene TRBJ2-5, with 7 bases aligning to TRBD1. The CDR3 length is 16 residues. The V gene's germline CDR1 is MNHEY and CDR2 SMNVEV (reference sequence). V lost 6 bases, J lost 1 base, and 11 bases stayed unmatched. The CDR3 region has the DNA TGTGCCAGCAGCCAGTACAGGGGTTTGTTCCAAGAGACCCAGTACTTC. It specifies CASSQYRGLFQETQYF.